This entry lists 12 T cell receptor beta chains sequenced from one sample in a study of cytotoxic CD8 clonotypes in ibrutinib-treated CLL. The assay was immunoSEQ multiplex PCR, and TCRdb's table has in-frame clones only and misses some. The table shows approximately 340,000 clones, with 67% occurring only once. Sequencing used PBMCs, obtained after 36 months of ibrutinib treatment. These receptor sequences come from a human donor with chronic lymphocytic leukemia.

This chain connects TRBV4-2 to TRBJ1-5; 9 bases are shared with TRBD1. Germline CDR1 reads LGHNA; CDR2 reads YNFKEQ. Unmatched junction bases numbered 10, after V lost 0 bases and J lost 7 bases. There are 17 residues in the CDR3. CDR3 bases: TGTGCCAGCAGCCAAGATCCAGGACAGGGGATTCAGCAGCCCCAGCATTTT. This sequence encodes CASSQDPGQGIQQPQHF.

The chain carries TRBV28 and TRBJ2-2; 13 bases are shared with TRBD2. The trim removed 3 bases at V and 0 bases at J, leaving 7 bases unmatched. This CDR3 contains 19 residues. Germline CDR1 and CDR2: MDHEN and SYDVKM. The CDR3 DNA sequence: TGTGCCAGCAGTTTGCCGGGACTAGCGGGACCGCCGAACACCGGGGAGCTGTTTTTT. Protein product: CASSLPGLAGPPNTGELFF.

This clone has a handful of counts. The rearrangement joins TRBV19 to TRBJ1-2; D gene unclear. Trimming took off 7 bases at V and 3 bases at J, with 18 bases between the two ends. Germline CDR1 is LNHDA and CDR2 is SQIVND (reference sequence). The CDR3 has 15 amino acids. CDR3 region: CASNRDSLSYYGYTF. CDR3 bases: TGTGCCAGTAACCGGGATTCCCTCTCCTACTATGGCTACACCTTC.

The J gene is TRBJ2-2, the V gene TRBV4-1, with D tentatively TRBD1 (6 bases). The germline V and J ends were trimmed by 5 bases and 1 base, with 17 bases remaining between them. Germline CDR1 is MGHRA and CDR2 is YSYEKL. The CDR3 runs to 17 residues. The CDR3 loop reads CASSKSTGRQNTGELFF. Here the CDR3 DNA reads TGCGCCAGCAGCAAATCGACAGGCCGACAGAACACCGGGGAGCTGTTTTTT.

J is TRBJ2-2 and V is TRBV7-8; 7 bases fit TRBD2. Germline CDR1 is SGHVS and CDR2 is FQNEAQ. Unmatched junction bases numbered 7, after V lost 1 base and J lost 2 bases. This CDR3 has 17 amino acids. CDR3 sequence (DNA): TGTGCCAGCAGCTTAGATCCGCTAGCGGCAAACACCGGGGAGCTGTTTTTT. Translated: CASSLDPLAANTGELFF.

The CDR3 here is CASSQSSGSYNSPLHF. CDR3 DNA sequence: TGCGCCAGCAGCCAATCTTCGGGCTCCTATAATTCACCCCTCCACTTT. The V and J genes are TRBV4-1 and TRBJ1-6; D is uncertain. Germline loops: CDR1 MGHRA, CDR2 YSYEKL. The germline V and J ends were trimmed by 2 bases and 0 bases, with 8 bases remaining between them. This CDR3 has 16 amino acids.

This clone was observed a single time. V and J are TRBV6-5 and TRBJ2-7; 13 bases agree with TRBD2. V lost 2 bases to trimming and J lost 4 bases; unmatched junction nucleotides: 5. The CDR3 contains 16 residues. In germline, CDR1 is MNHEY, CDR2 SVGAGI. Written as DNA, the CDR3 is TGTGCCAGCAGTTACAACGGACTAGCGGGAGTTTACGAGCAGTACTTC. This translates into CASSYNGLAGVYEQYF.

This clone appeared a few times. The chain links TRBV7-3 to TRBJ1-1; D remains ambiguous. CDR1 SGHTA and CDR2 FQGTGA come from the germline V gene. The CDR3 has 12 amino acids. The ends were cut back, 8 bases at V and 4 bases at J, with 11 bases in the middle. The CDR3 sequence: CASGDFGTEAFF. The DNA of the CDR3 is TGTGCCAGCGGCGATTTCGGCACTGAAGCTTTCTTT.

The chain recombines TRBV9 with TRBJ1-6; D is undetermined. Trimming took off 4 bases at V and 13 bases at J, with 18 bases between the two ends. Germline V CDR1 and CDR2: SGDLS, YYNGEE. This CDR3 has 14 amino acids. Here the CDR3 reads CASSLRLQRSPLHF. The CDR3, as DNA: TGTGCCAGCAGCCTCCGACTCCAAAGGTCTCCCCTCCACTTT.

The rearrangement uses TRBV27 and TRBJ1-6, with a possible D match to TRBD1 (5 bases). CDR3 size: 15 residues. V was pared by 4 bases and J by 6 bases, with 13 bases between. CDR1 MNHEY and CDR2 SMNVEV come from the germline V gene (reference sequence). The CDR3 region is CASSSQGFFNSPLHF. The CDR3 coding sequence is TGTGCCAGCAGTTCCCAGGGATTTTTTAATTCACCCCTCCACTTT.

The chain links TRBV27 to TRBJ1-2; D not certain. The CDR3 extends over 15 amino acids. CDR1 and CDR2 from the germline V gene are MNHEY and SMNVEV (reference sequence). V gave up 11 bases and J gave up 4 bases, with 23 bases separating them. The CDR3 protein is CAHPVKFGPRYGYTF. CDR3 nucleotides: TGTGCCCATCCCGTCAAGTTTGGACCCCGCTATGGCTACACCTTC.

The chain carries TRBV29-1 and TRBJ2-7; 7 bases map to TRBD1. The CDR3 spans 14 residues. V shed 2 bases and J 3 bases; nucleotides not matched to a gene: 7. Germline CDR1 SQVTM, CDR2 ANQGSEA. CDR3 coding DNA: TGCAGCGTTGAAAGGGCAGGGGGTTACTACGAGCAGTACTTC. Encoded protein: CSVERAGGYYEQYF.